The 9 T cell receptor beta chains presented below share a single source sample, sequenced in a study of T-cell reconstitution after alpha-beta-depleted transplantation in children. A TCRbeta library incorporating unique molecular identifiers was prepared. TCRdb passed the PCR reads through MiXCR, listing each CDR3 protein once. In the table there are tens of thousands of distinct CDR3 sequences, around a sixth of which are singletons. Sequences were derived from PBMCs, mostly from graft donor cells, sampled 180 days after TCRalphabeta/CD19-depleted stem cell transplant. These receptors all come from a male patient aged 2-10 years who had a stem cell transplant for acute lymphoblastic leukemia, so the T cells may come from the graft donor.

The chain has TRBV28 and TRBJ1-1, with unresolved D. V was shortened by 6 bases and J by 7 bases, with 21 bases between the two germline ends. Germline V gene lookup returns CDR1 MDHEN and CDR2 SYDVKM. The CDR3 consists of 15 residues. The chain's CDR3 is CASRLATRTADEAFF. The CDR3 DNA reads TGTGCCAGCAGACTAGCTACCCGGACCGCGGATGAAGCTTTCTTT.

The rearrangement uses TRBV7-2 and TRBJ1-5, with D possibly TRBD1 on 6 matching bases. Trimming took off 8 bases at V and 7 bases at J, with 15 bases between the two ends. This CDR3 has 13 amino acids. CDR1 and CDR2 from the germline V gene are SGHTA and FQGNSA. CDR3 sequence: CASGGPGGQPQHF. The CDR3, as DNA: TGTGCCAGCGGGGGGCCCGGGGGGCAGCCCCAGCATTTT. Together with reference TRBV7-2 and TRBJ1-5, the CDR3 gives the full variable domain: GAGVSQSPSNKVTEKGKDVELRCDPISGHTALYWYRQSLGQGLEFLIYFQGNSAPDKSGLPSDRFSAERTGGSVSTLTIQRTQQEDSAVYLCASGGPGGQPQHFGDGTRLSIL.

This clonotype was observed a handful of times. The V call is TRBV19, the J call TRBJ2-1, with 8 bases lining up with TRBD2. The CDR3 length is 16 residues. V dropped 3 bases and J dropped 6; count of bases not matched to a gene: 10. The germline gives CDR1 LNHDA, CDR2 SQIVND (reference sequence). The CDR3: CASSIDAGGFRNEQFF. The DNA of the CDR3 is TGTGCCAGTAGTATCGACGCGGGGGGCTTTCGCAATGAGCAGTTCTTC.

The chain links TRBV28 to TRBJ1-1, with a weak D call TRBD1 (6 bases). Trimming removed 5 bases from V and 6 bases from J, with 22 bases in between. The CDR3 is made up of 16 amino acids. Germline CDR1 reads MDHEN; CDR2 reads SYDVKM. The CDR3 region has the DNA TGTGCCAGCAGTCCCGAGGGGGGGCCCCGTCGGGCTGAAGCTTTCTTT. This encodes CASSPEGGPRRAEAFF.

This chain uses TRBV6-6 with TRBJ1-5, with 9 bases that match TRBD1. CDR1 and CDR2 (germline): MNHNY, SVGAGI (reference sequence). V was pared by 11 bases and J by 4 bases, with 3 bases of the junction left unmatched. The CDR3 has 12 residues. CDR3 DNA: TGTGCCGGCGGACAGGGGAATCAGCCCCAGCATTTT. As protein: CAGGQGNQPQHF.

The V gene is TRBV30, the J gene TRBJ2-7; D gene uncertain. The germline gives CDR1 GTSNPN, CDR2 SVGIG (reference sequence). V dropped 4 bases and J dropped 1 base, with 5 bases sitting between them. CDR3 length equals 11 residues. The CDR3 sequence is CAWKTSYEQYF. CDR3 nucleotides: TGTGCCTGGAAGACTTCCTACGAGCAGTACTTC.

V gene TRBV30 combines with J gene TRBJ2-7, with a tentative D call TRBD1 (5 bases). The CDR3 has 11 residues. Trimming left V 0 bases short and J 7 bases short, with 7 bases between. Germline V gives CDR1 GTSNPN, CDR2 SVGIG (reference sequence). The CDR3 nucleotides read TGTGCCTGGAGTGTACAGGTGGAGCAGTACTTC. This encodes CAWSVQVEQYF. The variable domain in full, with the rest retrieved from reference TRBV30 and TRBJ2-7, is SQTIHQWPATLVQPVGSPLSLECTVEGTSNPNLYWYRQAAGRGLQLLFYSVGIGQISSEVPQNLSASRPQDRQFILSSKKLLLSDSGFYLCAWSVQVEQYFGPGTRLTVT.

This clonotype was observed a handful of times. V usage is TRBV7-9 and J usage is TRBJ2-1; D remains unclear. CDR1 is SEHNR, CDR2 FQNEAQ, per germline (reference sequence). Trimming left V 4 bases short and J 0 bases short, with 4 bases between. The CDR3 extends over 13 amino acids. This chain's CDR3 is CASSSSSYNEQFF. The CDR3 DNA reads as TGTGCCAGCAGCTCGAGCTCCTACAATGAGCAGTTCTTC.

J is TRBJ2-3 and V is TRBV11-2; TRBD2 matches at 8 bases. V lost 5 bases, J lost 4 bases, and 17 bases stayed unmatched. The CDR3 spans 18 residues. Per the germline V gene, CDR1 is SGHAT and CDR2 is FQNNGV. The CDR3 bases are TGTGCCAGCAGCCCGGGGACCCTCCTGGCGGGGGGTCCAGATACGCAGTATTTT. It is translated as CASSPGTLLAGGPDTQYF. The full variable domain, completed using reference TRBV11-2 and TRBJ2-3, is EAGVAQSPRYKIIEKRQSVAFWCNPISGHATLYWYQQILGQGPKLLIQFQNNGVVDDSQLPKDRFSAERLKGVDSTLKIQPAKLEDSAVYLCASSPGTLLAGGPDTQYFGPGTRLTVL.